This is a list of T cell receptor beta chains from one sample in a study of CD8 T cells in ankylosing spondylitis. Via MiXCR, TCRdb re-called the 5' RACE reads, giving one row per CDR3 protein. The sample contains around 390,000 distinct CDR3 sequences, approximately 20% of which appear only once. Specimen: blood, either unsorted or a sorted T cell fraction (not recorded which). Receptors were obtained from a male donor with ankylosing spondylitis. CDR3s include the opening cysteine and the closing phenylalanine or tryptophan. D genes are given only for firm matches. Not all rows give a size; the values are once, few, many and, for expanded clones, a class.

D,size,J,length,V,DNA,CDR3
TRBD1,-,TRBJ1-5,14,TRBV2,TGTGCCAGCAAAGGACAGACAGGGCGTCAGCCCCAGCATTTT,CASKGQTGRQPQHF
TRBD2,many,TRBJ2-7,13,TRBV6-1,TGTGCCAGCATTCGGGACTACCTCTACGAGCAGTACTTC,CASIRDYLYEQYF
TRBD2,few,TRBJ2-3,16,TRBV27,TGTGCCAGCAGTCCGTTCCGGCGGGAGGTGAGGGATACGCAGTATTTT,CASSPFRREVRDTQYF
-,-,TRBJ2-7,14,TRBV21-1,TGTGCCAGCAGCCGCCCGGGCGGGAGGTACGAGCAGTACTTC,CASSRPGGRYEQYF
TRBD1,few,TRBJ2-2,17,TRBV5-5,TGTGCCAGCAGCTCCTACAGGGGGATCGCGAACACCGGGGAGCTGTTTTTT,CASSSYRGIANTGELFF
-,few,TRBJ1-6,17,TRBV6-5,TGTGCCAGCAGTTACTCGCGTCGAGGGGGGAATAATTCACCCCTCCACTTT,CASSYSRRGGNNSPLHF
-,-,TRBJ2-3,16,TRBV18,TGTGCCAGCTCACCACGGGAGGACCCGCGCACAGATACGCAGTATTTT,CASSPREDPRTDTQYF
TRBD2,few,TRBJ2-7,17,TRBV20-1,TGCAGTGCATCCCCGGGGGGGGCAAAAGGGCCTCTGGGGGAGCAGTACTTC,CSASPGGAKGPLGEQYF
-,few,TRBJ2-3,12,TRBV5-6,TGTGCCAGCAGCTTCGTCGTTGATACGCAGTATTTT,CASSFVVDTQYF
TRBD2,-,TRBJ2-1,18,TRBV3-1,TGTGCCAGCAGCCTGCAGGTTTATAGCGGGAGGGTTGCTAATGAGCAGTTCTTC,CASSLQVYSGRVANEQFF
-,-,TRBJ2-7,15,TRBV7-2,TGTGCCAGCAGCTTAGCAGGGGGATTAAACTACGAGCAGTACTTC,CASSLAGGLNYEQYF
-,-,TRBJ2-3,18,TRBV4-2,TGTGCCAGCAGCCAAGAAAGAGGCCGAGGAGCTAGCACAGATACGCAGTATTTT,CASSQERGRGASTDTQYF
TRBD2,few,TRBJ2-4,17,TRBV12-3/TRBV12-4,TGTGCCAGCAGCCCCCTAGGGACGCGGGAGTTGGTAAACATTCAGTACTTC,CASSPLGTRELVNIQYF
TRBD2,many,TRBJ2-5,16,TRBV5-1,TGCGCCAGCAGCCTCCGACTAGCGGAAATCCAAGAGACCCAGTACTTC,CASSLRLAEIQETQYF
TRBD2,-,TRBJ2-5,16,TRBV5-6,TGTGCCAGCAGCCGCAGACTAGCGGGATACCAAGAGACCCAGTACTTC,CASSRRLAGYQETQYF
-,many,TRBJ1-5,14,TRBV7-2,TGTGCCAGCAGCTTATGGGTGGGGGGTCAGCCCCAGCATTTT,CASSLWVGGQPQHF
-,-,TRBJ2-3,12,TRBV6-6,TGTGCCAGCACCCATGCGACAGATACGCAGTATTTT,CASTHATDTQYF
-,-,TRBJ2-1,14,TRBV7-9,TGTGCCAGCAGCTTAGAGCACCACGGAAGTGAGCAGTTCTTC,CASSLEHHGSEQFF
TRBD1,-,TRBJ2-6,17,TRBV28,TGTGCCAGCAGTTTAGTAGAGGGGGCGCCTGGGGCCAACGTCCTGACTTTC,CASSLVEGAPGANVLTF
-,few,TRBJ2-7,15,TRBV6-1,TGTGCCAGCGAACAGACCCCACGGTCCTCCTACGAGCAGTACTTC,CASEQTPRSSYEQYF
-,-,TRBJ1-1,12,TRBV6-4,TGTGCCAGCAGGGGGCCTAACACTGAAGCTTTCTTT,CASRGPNTEAFF
-,few,TRBJ1-4,12,TRBV29-1,TGCAGCGCTGGGGTGGGTAATGAAAAACTGTTTTTT,CSAGVGNEKLFF
-,many,TRBJ2-5,15,TRBV24-1,TGTGCCACCAGTGATTTGCAACAGGGTACCGAGACCCAGTACTTC,CATSDLQQGTETQYF
TRBD2,few,TRBJ2-1,16,TRBV4-2,TGTGCCAGCAGCCCCATGCGGGAGGGCTTCAATAATGAGCAGTTCTTC,CASSPMREGFNNEQFF
TRBD2,few,TRBJ2-1,17,TRBV5-1,TGCGCCAGCAGCTTGGTGCCCCTAGCGGGAGGGCCTAATGAGCAGTTCTTC,CASSLVPLAGGPNEQFF
-,few,TRBJ1-1,15,TRBV3-1,TGTGCCAGCAGCCAAGACGGGGCCGCCGAAACTGAAGCTTTCTTT,CASSQDGAAETEAFF
-,few,TRBJ1-2,11,TRBV20-1,TGCAGTGCTAGTTGGGGATACGGCTACACCTTC,CSASWGYGYTF
-,-,TRBJ2-1,15,TRBV27,TGTGCCAGCCTCTCCGTGGGTGGCTCCTACAATGAGCAGTTCTTC,CASLSVGGSYNEQFF
-,few,TRBJ2-1,17,TRBV5-1,TGCGCCAGCAGCTTGGAGGGGACGGGGAGCTCCTACAATGAGCAGTTCTTC,CASSLEGTGSSYNEQFF
-,few,TRBJ2-1,15,TRBV20-1,TGCAGTGCTAGAGACTCGGGAGTTCCCTACAATGAGCAGTTCTTC,CSARDSGVPYNEQFF
-,once,TRBJ2-7,12,TRBV2,TGTGCCAGCAGAGAGTGGGGGATCGAGCAGTACTTC,CASREWGIEQYF
-,-,TRBJ1-6,15,TRBV5-1,TGCGCCAGCAGCTCCGGAGGACAGTTAACTTCACCCCTCCACTTT,CASSSGGQLTSPLHF
-,many,TRBJ2-1,15,TRBV24-1,TGTGCCACCAGTGCTGGGGGGACGATCTACAATGAGCAGTTCTTC,CATSAGGTIYNEQFF
TRBD1,many,TRBJ1-1,15,TRBV7-2,TGTGCCAGCAGCCCACCCGGGACAGTCAACACTGAAGCTTTCTTT,CASSPPGTVNTEAFF
-,many,TRBJ2-1,14,TRBV12-3/TRBV12-4,TGTGCCAGCAGTTTTGGGCTAGCCTACAATGAGCAGTTCTTC,CASSFGLAYNEQFF
-,few,TRBJ2-2,14,TRBV28,TGTGCCAGCAATGTTGTAGCGAACACCGGGGAGCTGTTTTTT,CASNVVANTGELFF
-,-,TRBJ1-5,15,TRBV7-9,TGTGCCAGCAGCTTTAGCGGGGGCGGAAATCAGCCCCAGCATTTT,CASSFSGGGNQPQHF
-,few,TRBJ2-7,13,TRBV6-1,TGTGCCAGCGGACGACAGGCCAACTACGAGCAGTACTTC,CASGRQANYEQYF
-,few,TRBJ2-2,14,TRBV5-1,TGCGCCAGCAGCCTGGCCGGGACGCTCGGGGAGCTGTTTTTT,CASSLAGTLGELFF
-,few,TRBJ1-5,20,TRBV6-1,TGTGCCAGCAGTGGGATTCCGGCGGCAGGAAGACCGTATAGCAATCAGCCCCAGCATTTT,CASSGIPAAGRPYSNQPQHF
TRBD2,-,TRBJ2-3,16,TRBV19,TGTGCCAGTAGTCCGGGACTAGCGCTTAGCACAGATACGCAGTATTTT,CASSPGLALSTDTQYF
TRBD1,few,TRBJ1-5,15,TRBV6-1,TGTGCCAGCAGTCTCGGGAGACAGGGGGATCAGCCCCAGCATTTT,CASSLGRQGDQPQHF
-,-,TRBJ2-7,13,TRBV6-1,TGTGCCAGCAGTAAACAGGGCCCCTACGAGCAGTACTTC,CASSKQGPYEQYF
-,-,TRBJ2-3,16,TRBV9,TGTGCCAGCAGCGTAGCGGTTGACGTGACAACAGATACGCAGTATTTT,CASSVAVDVTTDTQYF
TRBD1,-,TRBJ2-3,15,TRBV7-6,TGTGCCAGCAGCTTCCGGACAGGCTACACAGATACGCAGTATTTT,CASSFRTGYTDTQYF
-,-,TRBJ1-1,13,TRBV6-1,TGTGCCAGCAGTGAAGGTGGAAACACTGAAGCTTTCTTT,CASSEGGNTEAFF
-,few,TRBJ1-5,15,TRBV20-1,TGCAGTGCTAGTTCCAACTCCATTAGCAATCAGCCCCAGCATTTT,CSASSNSISNQPQHF